This T cell receptor beta chain was sequenced during a study of blood T cell repertoires in COVID-19. Here immunoSEQ multiplex PCR was the method, and the copy in TCRdb shows in-frame clones only, minus some. Found here are a few hundred thousand clones, 80% to 90% of them singletons; the top ten hold over 4.5%. This CDR3 has 14 amino acids. CDR1 and CDR2 from the germline V gene are ENHRY and SYGVKD. The junction had 2 bases not matched to a gene; V was cut back by 3 bases and J by 1 base. Input material: PBMCs or T cells enriched from blood (not recorded which). The clonotype was recovered from a man younger than 40 who had recovered from COVID-19. The V gene is TRBV10-3, the J gene TRBJ2-7; TRBD1 agrees at 8 bases. CDR3 bases: TGTGCCATCAGTGACAGGACAGGGTCCTACGAGCAGTACTTC. As protein: CAISDRTGSYEQYF.